This T cell receptor (beta chain) was captured by sequencing in a study of OX40 agonist ivuxolimab in advanced cancers. Study as a whole: Ivuxolimab, an agonistic anti-OX40 (CD134) antibody, was given to patients.

Measured with immunoSEQ multiplex PCR; TCRdb has only the in-frame clones, and not every one. The data contain 87,000 or so clones, around nine tenths of them singletons. Study-wide results and limits: Partial responders at 0.1-3.0 mg/kg had among the lowest clonal expansion. In CD8+ T cells, expanded clones were on average more numerous than in CD4+.

CDR1 and CDR2 from the germline V gene are SGHTS and YDEGEE. This CDR3 is 15 amino acids long. V was clipped by 0 bases and J by 7 bases, with 17 bases between them. As regards this clone: Its specificity is not known.

With baseline, cycle 4 day 1, and cycle 7 day 1 as timepoints, blood was sampled. The receptor's source is an adult with an advanced solid tumor such as melanoma, head and neck, liver or kidney cancer. Sequenced material: CD4+ or CD8+ T cells sorted from blood, taken in a trial of the OX40 agonist ivuxolimab. V is TRBV5-8 and J is TRBJ2-7, with D possibly matching TRBD2 (5 bases). The CDR3 nucleotides read TGTGCCAGCAGCTTGGTTGAGGGTAACGGGCGTGAGCAGTACTTC. This sequence encodes CASSLVEGNGREQYF.